These 10 T cell receptor beta chains originate from one sample sequenced in a study of cytomegalovirus exposure and HLA in healthy donors. Data came from immunoSEQ multiplex PCR; TCRdb stores just in-frame clones and leaves some out. This repertoire shows some 78,000 clones, about 96% found once; its top ten account for 1.6%. The sample consisted of PBMCs. These receptors were obtained from a man in his late teens or twenties in good health and CMV-seropositive.

The chain carries TRBV19 and TRBJ2-7; 7 bases agree with TRBD1. V was pared by 1 base and J by 2 bases, with 2 bases of the junction left unmatched. Germline V CDR1 and CDR2: LNHDA, SQIVND (reference sequence). The CDR3 consists of 14 residues. DNA for the CDR3: TGTGCCAGTAGTATAGGGGACAGAGCCTACGAGCAGTACTTC. Its protein is CASSIGDRAYEQYF.

The chain uses TRBV28 and TRBJ2-6; D remains unclear. With 6 bases removed from V and 3 bases from J, the gap between germline ends came to 15 bases. Germline V gene data show CDR1 as MDHEN and CDR2 as SYDVKM. This CDR3 is built from 16 residues. CDR3 coding DNA: TGTGCCAGCAGCATGCCCCGAGGTGGTGGGGCCAACGTCCTGACTTTC. This encodes CASSMPRGGGANVLTF.

J is TRBJ1-5 and V is TRBV9; TRBD1 aligns across 8 bases. The CDR3 totals 14 residues. V lost 3 bases to trimming and J lost 6 bases; unmatched junction nucleotides: 5. CDR1 is SGDLS and CDR2 is YYNGEE in the germline V gene. The CDR3 DNA reads TGTGCCAGCAGCGCGACAGGGGCGATTCAGCCCCAGCATTTT. Amino acids: CASSATGAIQPQHF.

The CDR3 spells CASSEPTEAGELFF. The CDR3 coding sequence is TGTGCCAGCAGTGAACCGACTGAGGCCGGGGAGCTGTTTTTT. The chain links TRBV2 to TRBJ2-2; no definite D call. The CDR3 extends over 14 amino acids. Germline V CDR1 and CDR2: SNHLY, FYNNEI. V dropped 2 bases and J dropped 6 bases, with 10 bases sitting between them.

This sequence joins TRBV11-3 and TRBJ2-1; no clear D. This CDR3 has 15 amino acids. Per germline, CDR1 SGHNT and CDR2 YENEEA. Trimming left V 5 bases short and J 4 bases short, with 15 bases between. The CDR3 sequence is CASSRGRGVYNEQFF. CDR3 in DNA: TGTGCCAGCAGCAGAGGTCGTGGAGTGTACAATGAGCAGTTCTTC.

The rearrangement joins TRBV7-8 to TRBJ2-1; D is undetermined. V lost 5 bases and J lost 3, with 11 bases in between. The CDR3 has 14 residues. The germline gives CDR1 SGHVS, CDR2 FQNEAQ. CDR3 nucleotides: TGTGCCAGCAGCAGTACCCTAGGCTACAATGAGCAGTTCTTC. Translating it yields CASSSTLGYNEQFF.

This rearrangement joins TRBV5-1 to TRBJ1-1; weak D call: TRBD1 (5 bases). Per the germline V gene, CDR1 is SGHRS and CDR2 is YFSETQ. This CDR3 is built from 15 residues. V lost 5 bases and J lost 1, with 15 bases in between. Here the CDR3 reads CASSSGKWENTEAFF. The CDR3 DNA follows: TGCGCCAGCAGTTCAGGGAAGTGGGAGAACACTGAAGCTTTCTTT.

The chain combines TRBV2 with TRBJ1-2; D remains unclear. CDR1 is SNHLY, CDR2 FYNNEI, per germline. Trimming left V 2 bases short and J 8 bases short, with 9 bases between. This CDR3 region has 12 residues. The CDR3 is CASSELAGGYTF. DNA for the CDR3: TGTGCCAGCAGTGAACTCGCGGGGGGCTACACCTTC.

The CDR3 protein is CASSLSFGTNSYEQYF. The CDR3 nucleotides read TGCGCCAGCAGCTTAAGTTTCGGGACAAACTCCTACGAGCAGTACTTC. This chain connects TRBV5-1 to TRBJ2-7; weak D call: TRBD1 (6 bases). Germline values: CDR1 SGHRS, CDR2 YFSETQ. V dropped 2 bases and J dropped 0 bases, with 15 bases sitting between them. The length of the CDR3 is 16 residues.

The chain carries TRBV27 and TRBJ2-7, with 8 bases identical to TRBD1. The germline V gene encodes CDR1 MNHEY and CDR2 SMNVEV (reference sequence). CDR3 length: 16 amino acids. J lost 4 bases, V lost 1 base, and 9 bases had no gene match. The CDR3: CASSLWGATGAYEQYF. The CDR3 DNA reads TGTGCCAGCAGTTTATGGGGGGCGACAGGGGCTTACGAGCAGTACTTC.